This T cell receptor beta chain was retrieved from a study of monozygotic twins with inflammatory bowel disease. Overall study results and limits: Among IBD patients, fewer clonotypes were shared with others than among healthy twins, especially with disease activity.

For every TCR library, approximately 3,300 ng of total RNA was used. cDNA for each sample came from eight separate reactions. For each CDR3 protein, TCRdb gives one entry from its re-call of the 5' RACE reads, without DNA. In all, the sample yields 300,000 to 400,000 distinct CDR3 sequences. As to this clonotype: Antigen: not known.

The sample comprised blood. This TCR was recovered from a human donor with ulcerative colitis or Crohn's disease, or a healthy co-twin of an affected twin (not recorded which).

The CDR3 is CASSPYPSAGFYEQYF. V is TRBV5-6 and J is TRBJ2-7; TCRdb's D call, TRBD2, is unchecked because there is no DNA. Germline CDR1 SGHDT, CDR2 YYEEEE. The CDR3 contains 16 residues. Complete variable domain (other parts from reference TRBV5-6 and TRBJ2-7): DAGVTQSPTHLIKTRGQQVTLRCSPKSGHDTVSWYQQALGQGPQFIFQYYEEEERQRGNFPDRFSGHQFPNYSSELNVNALLLGDSALYLCASSPYPSAGFYEQYFGPGTRLTVT.